This passage covers 21 T cell receptor beta chains from one sample sequenced in a study of human T cells and chemical hapten exposure. Time point meaning: healthy volunteer bleed at 2 weeks. Total RNA extraction was carried out from unfractionated whole blood. TCRdb re-called the RACE reads through MiXCR, storing one row per CDR3 protein. The sample holds roughly 130,000 distinct CDR3 sequences, around 8.3% seen once. The sequencing sample was made of whole blood. The receptors here all came from a male donor in good health. Some clones in this sample may be carry-over from other donors' samples.

This clonotype was found many times. J is TRBJ2-1 and V is TRBV20-1, with 8 bases aligning to TRBD2. This CDR3 is 14 amino acids long. V dropped 8 bases and J dropped 0; count of bases not matched to a gene: 6. Germline-derived CDR1 and CDR2 are DFQATT and SNEGSKA (reference sequence). CDR3 in DNA: TGCAGTTACGGGGGGGGGAGCTCCTACAATGAGCAGTTCTTC. This gives the protein CSYGGGSSYNEQFF.

In this sample, this clonotype turned up a few times. The V and J genes are TRBV19 and TRBJ2-6; D is perhaps TRBD1 (5 bases). Trimming stripped 7 bases from V and 0 bases from J, with 16 bases between. CDR1 is LNHDA and CDR2 is SQIVND in the germline V gene (reference sequence). CDR3 length: 17 residues. The CDR3 sequence: CASTGGRVNSGANVLTF. CDR3 DNA sequence: TGTGCCAGTACGGGCGGCAGGGTGAACTCTGGGGCCAACGTCCTGACTTTC.

This clonotype was detected many times. This chain joins TRBV20-1 and TRBJ1-1; D is undetermined. Deletions cut 5 bases from V and 1 base from J, with 14 bases between. The CDR3 has 14 amino acids. Germline V lookup: CDR1 DFQATT, CDR2 SNEGSKA (reference sequence). The CDR3 here is CSAPTQRRNTEAFF. CDR3 DNA: TGCAGTGCTCCAACACAACGGCGGAACACTGAAGCTTTCTTT.

The V and J genes are TRBV16 and TRBJ2-7; TRBD1 aligns across 9 bases. Trimming took 4 bases from V and 7 from J; bases not matched to a gene: 8. This CDR3 comprises 14 residues. Germline V gene lookup returns CDR1 KGHSY and CDR2 FQNENV. In nucleotides, the CDR3 is TGTGCCAGCAGCCCAGAAACAGGGGGCTTTGAGCAGTACTTC. Translating it yields CASSPETGGFEQYF.

V gene TRBV7-2 combines with J gene TRBJ2-6; no reliable D call. V lost 1 base and J lost 6, with 13 bases in between. This CDR3 contains 16 residues. Germline V gene lookup returns CDR1 SGHTA and CDR2 FQGNSA. The DNA of the CDR3 is TGTGCCAGCAGCTTAGAGGTTCAAACGGTGGCCAACGTCCTGACTTTC. Translated, it gives CASSLEVQTVANVLTF.

This clonotype showed up just a few times. J is TRBJ2-7 and V is TRBV13, with D perhaps matching TRBD1 (5 bases). V was clipped by 6 bases and J by 5 bases, with 14 bases between them. CDR1 and CDR2 (germline): PRHDT, FYEKMQ (reference sequence). The CDR3 loop spans 13 amino acids. The CDR3 DNA reads as TGTGCCAGCAGGGAAAGGGGTCTCAACGAGCAGTACTTC. Protein product: CASRERGLNEQYF. Based on the CDR3 plus reference TRBV13 and TRBJ2-7, the full variable domain is AAGVIQSPRHLIKEKRETATLKCYPIPRHDTVYWYQQGPGQDPQFLISFYEKMQSDKGSIPDRFSAQQFSDYHSELNMSSLELGDSALYFCASRERGLNEQYFGPGTRLTVT.

The rearrangement joins TRBV6-2 or TRBV6-3 to TRBJ2-7, with D maybe TRBD2 (5 bases). The length of the CDR3 is 15 residues. The V end was cut by 0 bases, the J end by 3 bases, with 12 bases between. The germline CDR1 and CDR2 sequences are MNHEY and SVGEGT. The CDR3 sequence is CASSYSTGDGYEQYF. The CDR3 DNA reads as TGTGCCAGCAGTTACTCGACCGGGGATGGCTACGAGCAGTACTTC.

The chain couples TRBV6-5 to TRBJ2-1; possibly TRBD1 or TRBD2 for D (6 bases each). Germline CDR1 MNHEY, CDR2 SVGAGI. V dropped 6 bases and J dropped 4 bases, with 19 bases sitting between them. This CDR3 spans 16 amino acids. The CDR3 reads CASRPRKGGLYNEQFF. The CDR3 DNA reads TGTGCCAGCAGGCCCCGTAAGGGGGGCTTATACAATGAGCAGTTCTTC.

This chain uses TRBV13 with TRBJ2-3; D unresolved. Trimming pared 2 bases from V and 3 bases from J, leaving 6 bases between. CDR1 and CDR2 (germline): PRHDT, FYEKMQ (reference sequence). The CDR3 extends over 13 amino acids. The CDR3 region is CASSLTETDTQYF. The CDR3 coding sequence is TGTGCCAGCAGCTTAACTGAGACAGATACGCAGTATTTT.

The chain's CDR3 is CASRHSGTGNEKLFF. CDR3 in DNA: TGTGCCAGCCGACACTCGGGGACCGGTAATGAAAAACTGTTTTTT. The genes are TRBV12-3 or TRBV12-4 and TRBJ1-4; tentatively, D is TRBD1 (5 bases). The CDR3 contains 15 residues. V lost 8 bases and J lost 4, with 17 bases in between.

For this clonotype: A much larger clonotype is one base distant, so this may be a read error. V and J are TRBV24-1 and TRBJ2-2; TRBD1 might be the D (6 bases). The CDR3 loop spans 14 amino acids. CDR1 and CDR2 from the germline V gene are KGHDR and SFDVKD. The CDR3 here is CATGGHSNTEELFF. The CDR3 bases are TGTGCCACCGGGGGACACTCGAACACCGAGGAGCTGTTTTTT.

This clonotype was picked up a small number of times. The J gene is TRBJ2-1, the V gene TRBV25-1; TRBD2 agrees at 12 bases. CDR3 size: 15 residues. V was clipped by 7 bases and J by 8 bases; unmatched bases: 9. CDR1 and CDR2 (germline): MGHDK, SYGVNS. This CDR3 reads CASTPSGRAGDEQFF. The CDR3 coding sequence is TGTGCCAGCACCCCTAGCGGGAGGGCCGGGGATGAGCAGTTCTTC.

The chain joins TRBV7-2 to TRBJ1-5; D call uncertain. Per the germline V gene, CDR1 is SGHTA and CDR2 is FQGNSA. The CDR3 has 15 amino acids. V lost 0 bases and J lost 6, with 12 bases in between. The CDR3 DNA sequence: TGTGCCAGCAGCTTAGCCCGGCAGTACGGTCAGCCCCAGCATTTT. Protein: CASSLARQYGQPQHF.

This clonotype was seen more than once but under ten times. The chain carries TRBV7-2 and TRBJ2-2; D is uncertain. Germline V lookup: CDR1 SGHTA, CDR2 FQGNSA. The CDR3 has 13 residues. V lost 2 bases, J lost 4 bases, and 5 bases lay in between. The CDR3 spells CASSLYRTGELFF. The DNA of the CDR3 is TGTGCCAGCAGCTTATATCGCACCGGGGAGCTGTTTTTT.

This clonotype was seen at least ten times. The chain is built from TRBV7-2 and TRBJ1-5, with 9 bases that match TRBD1. Germline V CDR1 and CDR2: SGHTA, FQGNSA. V trimming: 7 bases; J trimming: 0 bases; junction bases outside the gene matches: 4. The CDR3 spans 15 residues. CDR3 sequence (DNA): TGTGCCAGCACCCCGGACAGGGGTAGCAATCAGCCCCAGCATTTT. The encoded protein is CASTPDRGSNQPQHF.

This clonotype has at least ten counts. This chain links TRBV29-1 with TRBJ1-1; D not resolved. The V and J ends lost 5 bases and 0 bases respectively, with 4 bases between them. Germline V gene sequence: CDR1 SQVTM, CDR2 ANQGSEA. The CDR3 spans 11 residues. The CDR3 sequence: CSVRMNTEAFF. For the CDR3, the DNA is TGCAGCGTTCGAATGAACACTGAAGCTTTCTTT.

The chain couples TRBV2 to TRBJ1-4; D is unresolved. The CDR3 totals 15 residues. Germline CDR1 reads SNHLY; CDR2 reads FYNNEI. Trimming took 5 bases from V and 1 from J, leaving 11 bases between them. CDR3 region: CASSPREQTNEKLFF. CDR3 in DNA: TGTGCCAGCAGTCCCCGGGAACAAACTAATGAAAAACTGTTTTTT.

The rearrangement links TRBV20-1 to TRBJ2-7, with 9 positions matching TRBD2. Germline CDR1 and CDR2: DFQATT and SNEGSKA (reference sequence). With 6 bases clipped from V and 5 bases from J, the junction kept 14 bases outside the gene matches. This CDR3 contains 15 residues. CDR3 in DNA: TGCAGTGCCAACTTAGCCGGGACTAGCTTAGACGAGCAGTACTTC. This encodes CSANLAGTSLDEQYF.

This clonotype was counted only a few times. The chain couples TRBV20-1 to TRBJ1-2; the D is unclear. The CDR3 sequence is 8 residues long. Looked up from germline, CDR1 is DFQATT and CDR2 is SNEGSKA (reference sequence). The CDR3 DNA follows: TGCAGCGTAAATGGCTACACCTTC. Protein product: CSVNGYTF.

This clonotype was detected many times. The chain employs TRBV2 and TRBJ1-5; D possibly corresponds to TRBD1 (6 bases). V was pared by 4 bases and J by 6 bases, with 16 bases between. The CDR3 spans 15 residues. CDR1 is SNHLY and CDR2 is FYNNEI in the germline V gene. CDR3 region: CASSVDSHIGQPQHF. The CDR3 bases are TGTGCCAGCAGTGTGGACAGTCACATAGGTCAGCCCCAGCATTTT.

This clonotype has only a few counts. The gene calls are TRBV6-5 and TRBJ2-1; TRBD1 agrees at 9 bases. With 4 bases clipped from V and 4 bases from J, the junction kept 5 bases outside the gene matches. The CDR3 has 15 amino acids. The germline V gene has CDR1 MNHEY and CDR2 SVGAGI. The CDR3 DNA sequence: TGTGCCAGCAGTTCCGGGACAGGGTTATACAATGAGCAGTTCTTC. It translates to CASSSGTGLYNEQFF.